Below are 7 T cell receptor beta chains sequenced from a single sample in a study of cytomegalovirus exposure and HLA in healthy donors. It was with 60 Vbeta and 13 Jbeta primers that the PCR ran. Using immunoSEQ multiplex PCR, the repertoire was profiled, and TCRdb retains in-frame clones only, with some absent. The table records 200,000 or so clones, 60% to 85% of them present only once. Material: PBMCs. The receptors here all came from a man aged 35-49 years in good health and CMV-seronegative.

The rearrangement joins TRBV7-7 to TRBJ2-3; 8 nucleotides match TRBD2. The V and J ends lost 6 bases and 4 bases, in that order; junction bases with no gene match: 12. This CDR3 contains 16 residues. Per the germline V gene, CDR1 is SSHAT and CDR2 is FNYEAQ (reference sequence). CDR3 DNA sequence: TGTGCCAGCAGTCTAGGGAGCGGGAGTGGCGCAGATACGCAGTATTTT. Residues: CASSLGSGSGADTQYF.

Details on this clone: The same CDR3 can be traced to other DNA sequences in this sample. The chain joins TRBV28 to TRBJ1-2; D call uncertain. The germline gives CDR1 MDHEN, CDR2 SYDVKM. V was shortened by 2 bases and J by 2 bases, with 6 bases between the two germline ends. The CDR3 sequence is 13 residues long. CDR3: CASSLPGNYGYTF. The CDR3 bases are TGTGCCAGCAGTTTACCCGGGAACTATGGCTACACCTTC.

The V and J genes are TRBV7-9 and TRBJ1-6, with a weak D call TRBD1 (6 bases). The germline V gene encodes CDR1 SEHNR and CDR2 FQNEAQ (reference sequence). CDR3 length equals 14 residues. V dropped 6 bases and J dropped 7 bases, with 13 bases sitting between them. For the CDR3, the DNA is TGTGCCAGCAGGGGTACAGGGCGAAATTCACCCCTCCACTTT. This translates into CASRGTGRNSPLHF.

The rearrangement uses TRBV19 and TRBJ2-4, with 7 nucleotides matching TRBD1. Germline assignment: CDR1 LNHDA and CDR2 SQIVND (reference sequence). Trimming at V came to 6 bases and at J to 1 base, leaving 0 bases not matched to a gene. CDR3 size: 13 residues. The CDR3 loop reads CASRTGAKNIQYF. The CDR3 DNA is TGTGCCAGTAGGACAGGGGCCAAAAACATTCAGTACTTC.

The V gene is TRBV4-3, the J gene TRBJ2-2, with D possibly being TRBD1 (5 bases). This CDR3 has 16 amino acids. Germline CDR1 and CDR2: LGHNA and YSLEER. The V end lost 0 bases, the J end lost 2 bases, and 10 bases lay between the germline ends. In DNA, the CDR3 is TGCGCCAGCAGCCAAGAAGCCAGGGCCAACACCGGGGAGCTGTTTTTT. It yields the protein CASSQEARANTGELFF.

CDR3 protein: CASSLAFRGNSPLHF. CDR3 sequence (DNA): TGTGCCAGCAGCTTAGCGTTCAGGGGGAATTCACCCCTCCACTTT. The V call is TRBV7-2, the J call TRBJ1-6, with TRBD1 matching over 7 bases. The germline V gene encodes CDR1 SGHTA and CDR2 FQGNSA. CDR3 length: 15 amino acids. The junction had 3 bases not matched to a gene; V was cut back by 0 bases and J by 7 bases. Full variable domain (remainder filled in from reference TRBV7-2 and TRBJ1-6): GAGVSQSPSNKVTEKGKDVELRCDPISGHTALYWYRQSLGQGLEFLIYFQGNSAPDKSGLPSDRFSAERTGGSVSTLTIQRTQQEDSAVYLCASSLAFRGNSPLHFGNGTRLTVT.

J is TRBJ2-1 and V is TRBV27; D is perhaps TRBD1 (6 bases). The CDR3 has 14 amino acids. V was trimmed by 7 bases and J by 7 bases, leaving 17 bases between them. The germline V gene has CDR1 MNHEY and CDR2 SMNVEV (reference sequence). The CDR3 DNA sequence: TGTGCCAGCACTGTGCCGGGTCAGGGGAATGAGCAGTTCTTC. Encoded protein: CASTVPGQGNEQFF.